The rows below give T cell receptor beta chains drawn from one sample of a study of blood T cells in healthy people across ages. TCRdb re-derived calls from the 5' RACE reads in MiXCR, one entry per CDR3 protein. The data contain about 1.6 million distinct CDR3 sequences, almost 35% of them singletons. Source material: blood. The receptor source for this set is a young woman in good health. The CDR3 runs from the conserved cysteine through the conserved F or W. D genes are given only for firm matches.

>TRBJ1-5|13|.|TRBV12-3/TRBV12-4
CASSQRFDQPQHF
>TRBJ2-5|18|TRBD2|TRBV5-1
CASSLGGWPSGEQETQYF
>.|14|TRBD1|TRBV7-2
CASSFSAGGPEQYF
>TRBJ1-6|15|TRBD1|TRBV14
CASSRDRGNNSPRHF
>TRBJ2-3|14|TRBD2|TRBV5-1
CASSTGLATDTQYF
>TRBJ2-1|15|TRBD2|TRBV7-3
CASSFQRGGPNEQFF
>TRBJ2-1|13|.|TRBV27
CASSLNRPNEQFF
>TRBJ2-2|15|TRBD2|TRBV7-3
CASSGTSGVTGELFF
>TRBJ2-3|16|TRBD1|TRBV7-9
CASSRLTGQSTDTQYF
>TRBJ2-6|15|.|TRBV28
CASRKGPSKANVRTF
>TRBJ2-5|12|.|TRBV20-1
CSARSFRETQYF
>TRBJ1-3|15|.|TRBV2
CASSLVARSGNTIYF
>TRBJ1-2|14|.|TRBV5-1
CASSLGSHLDGYTF
>TRBJ1-4|16|.|TRBV4-1
CASSQRGGGVSEKLFF
>TRBJ2-1|16|.|TRBV20-1
CSAGTSWIRSYNEQFF
>TRBJ2-7|15|TRBD1|TRBV12-3/TRBV12-4
CASSSWDRVDYEQYF
>TRBJ2-7|14|.|TRBV20-1
CSARWAANSYEQYF
>TRBJ1-2|13|.|TRBV30
CAWETGGPYGYTF
>TRBJ2-1|17|.|TRBV3-1
CASSLRWGLGANNEQFF
>TRBJ2-5|17|TRBD2|TRBV7-2
CASSPQGLAGYLKTQYF
>TRBJ2-7|15|.|TRBV7-9
CASRDGLEDSYEQYF
>TRBJ2-7|16|.|TRBV4-1
CASSQGSQQGYYEQYF
>TRBJ2-3|14|TRBD2|TRBV11-2
CASSQGLPTDTQYF
>TRBJ1-2|13|TRBD1|TRBV28
CASMTTGAYGYTF
>TRBJ2-1|14|TRBD2|TRBV30
CAWTGGGAYNEQFF
>TRBJ1-2|14|TRBD1|TRBV12-3/TRBV12-4
CASVLGTGRYGYTF
>TRBJ2-7|13|.|TRBV7-6
CASSAGQISEQYF
>TRBJ2-4|11|.|TRBV10-1
CPYRSKNIQYF
>TRBJ2-5|11|.|TRBV12-3/TRBV12-4
CASSFRETQYF
>TRBJ2-1|16|TRBD1|TRBV10-3
CAISGRTGKNYNEQFF
>TRBJ1-2|14|TRBD1|TRBV18
CASSLNTGDGGYTF
>TRBJ2-5|13|.|TRBV4-1
CASSQEAFASQYF
>TRBJ2-5|14|.|TRBV9
CASSPDKYQETQYF
>TRBJ2-2|14|.|TRBV9
CASSVTPDTGELFF
>TRBJ2-4|17|TRBD2|TRBV7-8
CASSQSSGSVVKNIQYF
>TRBJ2-7|16|.|TRBV14
CASSLPETPGVYEQYF
>TRBJ2-1|16|TRBD2|TRBV19
CASSPRLAGGANEQFF
>TRBJ2-1|15|TRBD1|TRBV9
CASSRSGTGYNEQFF
>TRBJ1-5|13|.|TRBV4-1
CASSQGAYEPQHF
>TRBJ2-1|13|.|TRBV7-3
CASSQPGYNEQFF
>TRBJ2-7|14|TRBD2|TRBV5-1
CASSRSGRFNEQYF
>TRBJ1-2|15|.|TRBV7-9
CASSLAYLGTYGYTF
>TRBJ2-3|14|.|TRBV10-2
CASSESDGADTQYF
>TRBJ1-4|13|.|TRBV27
CARIGSGGEKLFF
>TRBJ1-1|10|.|TRBV5-1
CASSLEGAFF
>TRBJ2-1|14|.|TRBV6-5
CASSYYGDSNEQFF
>TRBJ2-2|12|.|TRBV4-1
CASSQAAGELFF
>TRBJ1-4|16|TRBD1|TRBV7-8
CASSLVQGEMSEKLFF
>TRBJ1-2|12|.|TRBV27
CASGVGWSGYTF
>TRBJ2-1|14|.|TRBV9
CASSVGDPHNEQFF
>TRBJ2-7|18|TRBD1|TRBV28
CASSYGTGASKSSYEQYF
>TRBJ2-7|16|.|TRBV5-4
CASSFLVGGGSYEQYF
>TRBJ1-5|14|TRBD1|TRBV18
CASSGQGGTQPQHF